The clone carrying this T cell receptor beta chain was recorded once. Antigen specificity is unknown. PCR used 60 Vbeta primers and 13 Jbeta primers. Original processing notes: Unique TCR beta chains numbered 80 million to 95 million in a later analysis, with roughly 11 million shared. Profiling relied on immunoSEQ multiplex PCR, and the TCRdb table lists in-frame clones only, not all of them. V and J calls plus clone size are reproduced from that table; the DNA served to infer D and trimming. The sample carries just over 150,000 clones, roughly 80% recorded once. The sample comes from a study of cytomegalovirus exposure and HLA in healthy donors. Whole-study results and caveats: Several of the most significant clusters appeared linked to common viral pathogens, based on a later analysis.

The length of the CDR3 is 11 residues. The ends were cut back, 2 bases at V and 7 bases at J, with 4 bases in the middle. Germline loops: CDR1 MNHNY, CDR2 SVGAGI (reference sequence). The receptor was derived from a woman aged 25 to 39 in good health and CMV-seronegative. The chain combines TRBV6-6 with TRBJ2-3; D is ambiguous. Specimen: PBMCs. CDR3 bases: TGTGCCAGCAGTTACGAGAATACGCAGTATTTT. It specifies CASSYENTQYF.